This TCR beta chain is drawn from a study of cytomegalovirus exposure and HLA in healthy donors. CDR1 and CDR2 (germline): SGHAT, FQNNGV. The V gene lost 3 bases and the J gene lost 0 bases, with 18 bases spanning the gap. The CDR3 covers 18 residues. The PCR made use of 60 Vbeta and 13 Jbeta primers. Profiled with immunoSEQ multiplex PCR; TCRdb holds only in-frame clones, not every one. The sample consists of a few hundred thousand clones, 82% of them appearing once. What was sequenced was PBMCs. The origin of this receptor is a woman aged 40-49 years in good health and CMV-seronegative. The chain is built from TRBV11-2 and TRBJ2-4; possibly TRBD2 for D (7 bases). CDR3 nucleotides: TGTGCCAGCAGCTTCCTCAGGGAGGGGGTGTTAGCCAAAAACATTCAGTACTTC. It yields the protein CASSFLREGVLAKNIQYF.